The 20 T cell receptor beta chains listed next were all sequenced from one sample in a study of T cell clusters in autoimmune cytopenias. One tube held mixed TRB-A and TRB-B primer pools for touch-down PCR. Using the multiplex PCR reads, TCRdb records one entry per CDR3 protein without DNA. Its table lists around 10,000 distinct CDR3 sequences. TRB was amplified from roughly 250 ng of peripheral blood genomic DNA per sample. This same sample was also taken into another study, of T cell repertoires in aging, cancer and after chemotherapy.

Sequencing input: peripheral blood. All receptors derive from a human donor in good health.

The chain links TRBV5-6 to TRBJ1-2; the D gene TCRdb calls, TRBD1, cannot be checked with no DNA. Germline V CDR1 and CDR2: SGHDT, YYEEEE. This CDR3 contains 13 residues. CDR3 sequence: CASSSGHGYGYTF.

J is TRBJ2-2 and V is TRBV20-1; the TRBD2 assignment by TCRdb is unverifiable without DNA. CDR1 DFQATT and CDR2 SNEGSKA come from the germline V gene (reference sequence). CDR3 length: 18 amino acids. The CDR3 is CSAKIAGGRDMGTGELFF.

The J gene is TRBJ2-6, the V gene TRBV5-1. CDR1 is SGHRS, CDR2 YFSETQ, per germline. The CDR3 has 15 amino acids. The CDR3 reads CASALLISGANVLTF.

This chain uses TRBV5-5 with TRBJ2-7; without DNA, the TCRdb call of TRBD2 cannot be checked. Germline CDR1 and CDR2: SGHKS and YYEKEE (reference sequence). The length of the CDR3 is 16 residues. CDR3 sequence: CASSFDSGRARYEQYF.

Here the CDR3 reads CASSISIREQPQHF. The rearrangement links TRBV19 to TRBJ1-5. Germline CDR1 and CDR2: LNHDA and SQIVND (reference sequence). CDR3 length equals 14 residues.

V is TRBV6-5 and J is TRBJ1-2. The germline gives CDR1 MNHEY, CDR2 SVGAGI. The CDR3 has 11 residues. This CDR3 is CATGDSYGYTF.

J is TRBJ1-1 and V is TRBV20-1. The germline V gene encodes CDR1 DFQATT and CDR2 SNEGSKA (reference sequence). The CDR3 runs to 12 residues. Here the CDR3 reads CSARVMNTEAFF.

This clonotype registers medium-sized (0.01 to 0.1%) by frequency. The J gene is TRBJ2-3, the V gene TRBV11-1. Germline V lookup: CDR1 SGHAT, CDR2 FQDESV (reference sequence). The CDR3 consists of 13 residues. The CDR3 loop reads CASSGTSADTQYF.

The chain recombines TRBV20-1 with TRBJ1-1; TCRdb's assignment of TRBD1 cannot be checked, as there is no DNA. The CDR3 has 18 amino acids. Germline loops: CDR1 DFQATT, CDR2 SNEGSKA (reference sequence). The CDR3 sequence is CSARPTSGWGAVSTEAFF.

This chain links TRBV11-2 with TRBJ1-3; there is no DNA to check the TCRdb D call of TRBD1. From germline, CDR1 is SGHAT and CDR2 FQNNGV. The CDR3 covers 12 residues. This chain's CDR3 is CASSTGGNTIYF.

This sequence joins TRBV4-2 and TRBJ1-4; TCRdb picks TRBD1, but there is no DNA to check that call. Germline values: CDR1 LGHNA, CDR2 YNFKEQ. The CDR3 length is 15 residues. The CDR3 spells CASSQEYDSYKKLFF.

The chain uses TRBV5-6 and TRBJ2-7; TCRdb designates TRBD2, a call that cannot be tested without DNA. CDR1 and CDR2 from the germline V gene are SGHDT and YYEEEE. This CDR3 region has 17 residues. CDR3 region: CASSLRTSGKLSYEQYF.

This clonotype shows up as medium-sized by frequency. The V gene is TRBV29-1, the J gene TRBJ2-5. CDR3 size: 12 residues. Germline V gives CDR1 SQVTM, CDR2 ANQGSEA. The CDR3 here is CSVVRGMETQYF.

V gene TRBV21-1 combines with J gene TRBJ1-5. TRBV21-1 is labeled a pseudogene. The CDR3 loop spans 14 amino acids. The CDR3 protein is CAPTEGLSNQPQHF.

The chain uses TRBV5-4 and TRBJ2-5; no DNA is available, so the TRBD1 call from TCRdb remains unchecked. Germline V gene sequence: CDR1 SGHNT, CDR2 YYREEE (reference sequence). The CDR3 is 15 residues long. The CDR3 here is CASSFPDRGQETQYF. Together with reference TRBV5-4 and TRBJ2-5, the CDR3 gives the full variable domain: ETGVTQSPTHLIKTRGQQVTLRCSSQSGHNTVSWYQQALGQGPQFIFQYYREEENGRGNFPPRFSGLQFPNYSSELNVNALELDDSALYLCASSFPDRGQETQYFGPGTRLLVL.

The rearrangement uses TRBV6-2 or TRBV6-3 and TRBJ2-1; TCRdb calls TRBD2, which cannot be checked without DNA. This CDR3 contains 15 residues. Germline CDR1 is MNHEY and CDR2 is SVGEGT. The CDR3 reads CASSQTSGSYNEQFF.

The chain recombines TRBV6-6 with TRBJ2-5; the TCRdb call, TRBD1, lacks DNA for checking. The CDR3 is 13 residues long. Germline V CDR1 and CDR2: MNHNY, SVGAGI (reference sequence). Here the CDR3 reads CAGGVSGPETQYF.

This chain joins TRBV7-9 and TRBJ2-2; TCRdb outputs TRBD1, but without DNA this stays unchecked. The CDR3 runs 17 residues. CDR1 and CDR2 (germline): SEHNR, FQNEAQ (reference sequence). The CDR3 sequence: CASSSDPGKLYAGELFF.

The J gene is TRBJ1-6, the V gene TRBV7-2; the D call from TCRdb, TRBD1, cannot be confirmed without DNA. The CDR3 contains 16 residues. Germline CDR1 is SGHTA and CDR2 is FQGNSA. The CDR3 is CASSTRQALYNSPLHF.

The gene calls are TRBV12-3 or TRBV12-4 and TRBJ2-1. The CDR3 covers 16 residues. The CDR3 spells CASSFAPGSSYNEQFF.